Presented here are 27 T cell receptor beta chains from one specimen sequenced in a study of blood T cells in healthy people across ages. Next came a second PCR, run for about 7 to 12 cycles, which used a sample-barcoded 5' primer along with a J-beta primer mix. TCRdb reprocessed the 5' RACE reads via MiXCR and lists one record per CDR3 protein. The table has some 1.5 million distinct CDR3 sequences, over 25% seen once. The specimen was blood. Every receptor here comes from a woman aged 25 to 39 in good health.

The rearrangement uses TRBV12-5 and TRBJ2-5, with D unclear. The CDR3 covers 10 residues. Between the trimmed V and J ends, which lost 4 bases and 11 bases, there was a span of 8 bases. CDR1 is LGHNT, CDR2 FRNRAP, per germline. CDR3 loop: CASGWNSQYF. The CDR3 DNA follows: TGTGCTAGTGGTTGGAACTCACAGTACTTC.

The sample holds a few counts of this clonotype. The chain combines TRBV29-1 with TRBJ2-1; 13 positions agree with TRBD2. V shed 3 bases and J 6 bases; nucleotides not matched to a gene: 8. The CDR3 is 16 amino acids. Germline loops: CDR1 SQVTM, CDR2 ANQGSEA. The DNA of the CDR3 is TGCAGCGTTGAGCCCCCTACTAGCGGGGGGGCCAATGAGCAGTTCTTC. This gives the protein CSVEPPTSGGANEQFF.

The chain couples TRBV7-2 to TRBJ2-5, with 7 bases matching TRBD2. The better agreement between TRBJ2-7 and the DNA end casts doubt on the J call. CDR3 size: 13 residues. Germline CDR1 is SGHTA and CDR2 is FQGNSA. CDR3 nucleotide sequence: TGTGCCAGCAGCAACGGGGGGAGGGTCGAGCAGTACTTC. It encodes CASSNGGRVEQYF.

This clonotype has at least ten counts. This chain joins TRBV5-1 and TRBJ2-5; D is perhaps TRBD2 (5 bases). Trimming pared 4 bases from V and 5 bases from J, leaving 15 bases between. Germline CDR1 SGHRS, CDR2 YFSETQ. The CDR3 spans 14 residues. The CDR3 coding sequence is TGCGCCAGCAGCCATGGACGGGGTCGGGAGACCCAGTACTTC. Residues: CASSHGRGRETQYF.

Points on this clonotype: Being one base from a much bigger clone, this may be a read error. This rearrangement joins TRBV12-3 or TRBV12-4 to TRBJ2-1, with TRBD2 matching 10 bases. This CDR3 has 16 amino acids. Written as DNA, the CDR3 is TGTGCCGGCAGATTTAGTAGGACTAGCGGAGACAATGAGCAGTTCTTC. Its translation: CAGRFSRTSGDNEQFF.

This clonotype was seen only a few times. The rearrangement links TRBV7-9 to TRBJ2-3; no definite D call. There are 16 residues in the CDR3. CDR1 is SEHNR, CDR2 FQNEAQ, per germline (reference sequence). Trimming stripped 4 bases from V and 0 bases from J, with 14 bases between. The CDR3 DNA reads TGTGCCAGCAGCTCGCGAGTGGTTGGAAGCACAGATACGCAGTATTTT. Its protein product is CASSSRVVGSTDTQYF.

The chain links TRBV14 to TRBJ2-7; no definite D call. CDR1 and CDR2 from the germline V gene are SGHDN and FVKESK. This CDR3 comprises 13 residues. The germline V and J ends were trimmed by 1 base and 5 bases, with 9 bases remaining between them. CDR3 DNA: TGTGCCAGCAGCCAAGTTACTATCCACGAGCAGTACTTC. As protein: CASSQVTIHEQYF.

This clonotype was picked up a small number of times. The chain has TRBV2 and TRBJ2-5; TRBD1 matches 8 bases. V gave up 6 bases and J gave up 5 bases; unmatched junction bases: 5. Germline V lookup: CDR1 SNHLY, CDR2 FYNNEI. The CDR3 is 13 amino acids. This chain's CDR3 is CASRSGQAETQYF. Written as DNA, the CDR3 is TGTGCCAGCAGATCGGGACAGGCGGAGACCCAGTACTTC.

This sequence joins TRBV20-1 and TRBJ2-1; D unresolved. Germline V gene sequence: CDR1 DFQATT, CDR2 SNEGSKA (reference sequence). CDR3 length: 16 residues. V was pared by 5 bases and J by 4 bases, with 21 bases between. CDR3 nucleotide sequence: TGCAGTGCTCGAGCCCCTGGCAGCGTCTTATACAATGAGCAGTTCTTC. It encodes CSARAPGSVLYNEQFF.

The chain couples TRBV7-2 to TRBJ2-1, with D uncertain. The ends were cut back, 5 bases at V and 6 bases at J, with 14 bases in the middle. CDR3 length equals 14 residues. Germline loops: CDR1 SGHTA, CDR2 FQGNSA. The CDR3: CASSLSIASNEQFF. The CDR3 nucleotides are TGTGCCAGCAGCCTTAGCATCGCCTCCAATGAGCAGTTCTTC.

Many counts were recorded for this clonotype. The V call is TRBV7-9, the J call TRBJ2-6, with D unclear. The CDR3 spans 16 residues. Trimming removed 5 bases from V and 4 bases from J, with 15 bases in between. Germline CDR1 is SEHNR and CDR2 is FQNEAQ (reference sequence). The DNA of the CDR3 is TGTGCCAGCAGCCGACACCGGTCGACCGGGGCCAACGTCCTGACTTTC. It yields the protein CASSRHRSTGANVLTF.

This chain links TRBV27 with TRBJ2-2, with 9 positions matching TRBD1. V was clipped by 5 bases and J by 4 bases; unmatched bases: 5. This CDR3 has 15 amino acids. Germline V gives CDR1 MNHEY, CDR2 SMNVEV (reference sequence). For the CDR3, the DNA is TGTGCCAGCAGTAAACAGGGGGCGGCCACCGGGGAGCTGTTTTTT. It specifies CASSKQGAATGELFF.

The V and J genes are TRBV20-1 and TRBJ2-5; D gene uncertain. The CDR3 sequence is 14 residues long. V lost 1 base, J lost 3 bases, and 12 bases lay in between. CDR1 and CDR2 (germline): DFQATT, SNEGSKA (reference sequence). For the CDR3, the DNA is TGCAGTGCTAGAGTTCGTTTCGGAAAAGAGACCCAGTACTTC. Its protein product is CSARVRFGKETQYF.

This clonotype came up a few times. The chain combines TRBV5-1 with TRBJ2-3, with D tentatively TRBD1 (5 bases). The V and J ends lost 2 bases and 6 bases respectively, with 16 bases between them. The CDR3 is 15 residues long. Germline CDR1 reads SGHRS; CDR2 reads YFSETQ. The CDR3 reads CASSFITGLTDTQYF. The DNA for the CDR3 is TGCGCCAGCAGCTTTATAACAGGATTGACGGATACGCAGTATTTT.

The chain carries TRBV20-1 and TRBJ2-1; TRBD2 aligns across 13 bases. CDR3 length: 16 residues. Germline V CDR1 and CDR2: DFQATT, SNEGSKA (reference sequence). The trim removed 5 bases at V and 6 bases at J, leaving 10 bases unmatched. The CDR3 region is CSAPNKWTSGSNEQFF. CDR3 in DNA: TGCAGTGCTCCGAACAAGTGGACTAGCGGGAGCAATGAGCAGTTCTTC.

This clonotype was observed at least ten times. This chain links TRBV20-1 with TRBJ2-1; tentatively, D is TRBD1 (6 bases). V lost 3 bases, J lost 0 bases, and 18 bases lay in between. The germline gives CDR1 DFQATT, CDR2 SNEGSKA (reference sequence). The CDR3 runs to 17 residues. Written as DNA, the CDR3 is TGCAGTGCTAGTAGCAGGGGCGGTGGGGCCTCCTACAATGAGCAGTTCTTC. Translating gives CSASSRGGGASYNEQFF.

This clonotype was detected only a few times. This rearrangement joins TRBV10-3 to TRBJ1-2; weak D call: TRBD1 (5 bases). In germline, CDR1 is ENHRY, CDR2 SYGVKD. The V end was cut by 3 bases, the J end by 4 bases, with 9 bases between. This CDR3 region has 13 residues. The CDR3 sequence is CAISDGDGYGYTF. The CDR3 DNA follows: TGTGCCATCAGTGACGGGGACGGCTATGGCTACACCTTC.

This clonotype has a count of ten or more. This rearrangement joins TRBV12-3 or TRBV12-4 to TRBJ2-7, with no clear D. This CDR3 has 13 residues. Trimming stripped 5 bases from V and 2 bases from J, with 10 bases between. The CDR3 nucleotides read TGTGCCAGCAGTCCCTCCAACACCTACGAGCAGTACTTC. Its protein product is CASSPSNTYEQYF.

The chain has TRBV29-1 and TRBJ2-5, with D perhaps matching TRBD2 (5 bases). The CDR3 has 17 amino acids. The V and J ends lost 0 bases and 11 bases respectively, with 28 bases between them. Germline values: CDR1 SQVTM, CDR2 ANQGSEA. The DNA of the CDR3 is TGCAGCGTTGAAGATCTAGACGGGATGCGACTGGGCAATGAGCAGTACTTC. Residues: CSVEDLDGMRLGNEQYF.

This clonotype was observed a few times. The rearrangement uses TRBV6-1 and TRBJ2-3; D ambiguous. The CDR3 has 14 residues. Germline CDR1 is MNHNS and CDR2 is SASEGT. Trimming took off 7 bases at V and 0 bases at J, with 11 bases between the two ends. Here the CDR3 DNA reads TGTGCCAGCAAAGGCCGTTTTAGCACAGATACGCAGTATTTT. As protein: CASKGRFSTDTQYF.

With respect to this clonotype: Just one base apart from a much larger clone, this may be a read error. The chain has TRBV15 and TRBJ2-5, with D unresolved. CDR3 length: 13 amino acids. CDR1 is LNHNV and CDR2 is YYDKDF in the germline V gene (reference sequence). Trimming removed 1 base at V and 11 bases at J, with 14 bases between. CDR3 in DNA: TGTGCCACCAGCAGAGCACTAATGGGTGAGCAGTACTTC. It specifies CATSRALMGEQYF.

J is TRBJ2-5 and V is TRBV28, with D uncertain. The J call may not be correct, given that the DNA end is closer to TRBJ2-7. The CDR3 length is 12 residues. CDR1 MDHEN and CDR2 SYDVKM come from the germline V gene. The CDR3 loop is CASISGLSEQYF. In nucleotides, the CDR3 is TGTGCCAGCATCTCTGGCCTCTCCGAGCAGTACTTC.

The chain uses TRBV4-3 and TRBJ2-4, with TRBD2 matching 10 bases. Losses at the gene ends were 1 base for V and 4 bases for J; bases not matched to a gene: 1. The CDR3 sequence is 15 residues long. Germline assignment: CDR1 LGHNA and CDR2 YSLEER. The CDR3 nucleotides are TGCGCCAGCAGCCAAGGGACTAGCGGTAAAAACATTCAGTACTTC. The encoded protein is CASSQGTSGKNIQYF.

The rearrangement uses TRBV9 and TRBJ1-2; D not resolved. Germline V lookup: CDR1 SGDLS, CDR2 YYNGEE. CDR3 length: 13 amino acids. Trimming pared 4 bases from V and 4 bases from J, leaving 11 bases between. CDR3 sequence (DNA): TGTGCCAGCAGCTCAAGGGAGACCTATGGCTACACCTTC. Its translation: CASSSRETYGYTF.

This clonotype has a handful of counts. The rearrangement links TRBV6-2 or TRBV6-3 to TRBJ2-3, with D unclear. Germline V lookup: CDR1 MNHEY, CDR2 SVGEGT. CDR3 length: 12 amino acids. Trimming cost V 7 bases and J 4 bases, with 9 bases left between them. The CDR3 nucleotides are TGTGCCAGCAAGGGATCACCAGATACGCAGTATTTT. Translation gives CASKGSPDTQYF.

The chain couples TRBV11-2 to TRBJ2-1, with 10 bases lining up with TRBD2. The germline CDR1 and CDR2 sequences are SGHAT and FQNNGV. Germline trimming cut 2 bases from V and 9 bases from J; bases unmatched to any gene: 19. CDR3 length equals 19 residues. CDR3 DNA: TGTGCCAGCAGCTTACGTGGGGTTGCAGCGGGGGGGCCGGGTTTTGAGCAGTTCTTC. It specifies CASSLRGVAAGGPGFEQFF.

This clonotype came up a few times. The chain is built from TRBV12-3 or TRBV12-4 and TRBJ2-3; D call uncertain. Trimming took 6 bases from V and 1 from J, leaving 11 bases between them. The CDR3 extends over 14 amino acids. This chain's CDR3 is CASRSAYGTDTQYF. The CDR3 region has the DNA TGTGCCAGCAGGTCGGCGTATGGCACAGATACGCAGTATTTT.